This T cell receptor (beta chain) was profiled in a study of T cell clusters in autoimmune cytopenias. Study-level background: TRB sequencing had a median about 52,000 reads and approximately 2,200 distinct clonotypes per sample.

One tube held mixed TRB-A and TRB-B primer pools for touch-down PCR. TCRdb reprocessed the multiplex PCR reads, with one entry per CDR3 protein and no DNA. This sample's table has about 9,500 distinct CDR3 sequences. The germline gives CDR1 MNHNS, CDR2 SASEGT. CDR3 length: 15 amino acids. This clonotype shows up as medium-sized by frequency. Its antigen is still unknown. General observations from the study: Healthy donors had roughly 2.9-fold more exclusive TRB clusters than active autoimmune hepatitis patients. Functional roles of the in silico T cell clusters still await experimental validation.

TRB amplification used around 270 ng of peripheral blood genomic DNA. The source is a human donor with an autoimmune cytopenia or autoimmune hepatitis (not recorded which). V gene TRBV6-1 combines with J gene TRBJ2-6. Specimen: peripheral blood. This CDR3 reads CASSEDSSGANVLTF.